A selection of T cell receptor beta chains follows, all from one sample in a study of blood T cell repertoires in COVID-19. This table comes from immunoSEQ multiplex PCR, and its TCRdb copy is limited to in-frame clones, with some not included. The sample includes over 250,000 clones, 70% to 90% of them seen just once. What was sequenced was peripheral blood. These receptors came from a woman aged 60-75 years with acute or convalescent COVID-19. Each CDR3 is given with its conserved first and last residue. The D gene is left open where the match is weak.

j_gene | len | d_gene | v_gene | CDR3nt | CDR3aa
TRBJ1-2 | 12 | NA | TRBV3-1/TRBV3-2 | TGTGCCAGCAGCCAAGGAGAGTATGGCTACACCTTC | CASSQGEYGYTF
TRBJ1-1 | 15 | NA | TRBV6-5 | TGTGCCAGCAGTTCCGTTAATGGGGGGGCCGGTTTAGCTTTCTTT | CASSSVNGGAGLAFF
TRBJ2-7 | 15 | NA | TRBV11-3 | TGTGCCAGCAGCTTAGATCATAGTTACGCCTACGAGCAGTACTTC | CASSLDHSYAYEQYF
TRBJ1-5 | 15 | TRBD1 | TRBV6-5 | TGTGCCAGCAGTTCCGGGACAGGGAACAATCAGCCCCAGCATTTT | CASSSGTGNNQPQHF
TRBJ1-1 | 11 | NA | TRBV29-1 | TGCAGCGTTGAAGGGCGGACTGAAGCTTTCTTT | CSVEGRTEAFF
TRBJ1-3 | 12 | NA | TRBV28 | TGTGCCAGCAGGACTGGCGGAAACACCATATATTTT | CASRTGGNTIYF
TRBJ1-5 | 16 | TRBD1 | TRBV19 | TGTGCCAGTAGTATAGCCTCAGGGGGACGCAATCAGCCCCAGCATTTT | CASSIASGGRNQPQHF
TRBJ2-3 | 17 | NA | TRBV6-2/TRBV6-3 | TGTGCCAGCAGTTACCCGACTGGCGGAGGCTGGACAGATACGCAGTATTTT | CASSYPTGGGWTDTQYF
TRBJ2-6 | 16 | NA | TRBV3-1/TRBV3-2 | TGTGCCAGCAGCCAAAGTGGGCCCTCTGGGGCCAACGTCCTGACTTTC | CASSQSGPSGANVLTF
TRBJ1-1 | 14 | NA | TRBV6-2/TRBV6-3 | TGTGCCAGCAGTTACATCGTACCGGGGACTGAAGCTTTCTTT | CASSYIVPGTEAFF
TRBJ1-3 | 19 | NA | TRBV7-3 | TGTGCCAGCAGCTTAAGTCTTCTTAGGACAGCCGCTTCTGGAAACACCATATATTTT | CASSLSLLRTAASGNTIYF
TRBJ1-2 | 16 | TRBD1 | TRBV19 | TGTGCCAGTAAAATCGGTGCGGGACAGTCAGGTTATGGCTACACCTTC | CASKIGAGQSGYGYTF
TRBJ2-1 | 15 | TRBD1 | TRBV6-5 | TGTGCCAGCAGTTACTCGACAGGGTTTAAGGATGAGCAGTTCTTC | CASSYSTGFKDEQFF
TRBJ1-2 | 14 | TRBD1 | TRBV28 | TGTGCCAGCATCCGGGACAGGGGGGACTATGGCTACACCTTC | CASIRDRGDYGYTF
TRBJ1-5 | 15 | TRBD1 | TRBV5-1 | TGCGCCAGCAGCTCCGGGACAGGGGGTGATCAGCCCCAGCATTTT | CASSSGTGGDQPQHF
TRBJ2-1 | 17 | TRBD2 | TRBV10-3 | TGTGCCATCAGTGAGTCGAAGAGACCGGGGGGGAACAATGAGCAGTTCTTC | CAISESKRPGGNNEQFF
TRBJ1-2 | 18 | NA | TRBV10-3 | TGTGCCATCAGTCCCGCCGTAGGCAGACCAGGGGCAGGGCAGGGCTACACCTTC | CAISPAVGRPGAGQGYTF
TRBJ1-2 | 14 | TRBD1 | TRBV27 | TGTGCCAGCAGTTTATCGGGACAGCCCTATGGCTACACCTTC | CASSLSGQPYGYTF
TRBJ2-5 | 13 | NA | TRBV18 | TGTGCCAGCTCACGCACAATCCAAGAGACCCAGTACTTC | CASSRTIQETQYF
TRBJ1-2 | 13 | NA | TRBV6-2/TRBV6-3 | TGTGCCAGCAGCCGAAGGGGGAGCTATGGCTACACCTTC | CASSRRGSYGYTF
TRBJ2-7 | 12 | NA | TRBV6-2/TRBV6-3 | TGTGCCAGCAGCCCGTTAGCGGCCGAGCAGTACTTC | CASSPLAAEQYF
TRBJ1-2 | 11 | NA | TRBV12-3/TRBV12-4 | TGTGCCAGCAGTTTGGGGGAGGGTTACACCTTC | CASSLGEGYTF
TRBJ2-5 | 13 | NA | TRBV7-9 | TGTGCCAGCAGCTTAGGACAGCTTGAGACCCAGTACTTC | CASSLGQLETQYF